Each of the 3 T cell receptor beta chains below was sequenced from the same sample in a study of blood T cell repertoires in COVID-19. The method was immunoSEQ multiplex PCR; TCRdb's version includes in-frame clones alone and lacks a portion of them. This sample carries roughly 80,000 clones, about 90% of them seen once, and the ten largest clones take more than 15%. Input material: peripheral blood. The source of these receptors is an elderly man in a cohort sampled during active COVID-19.

The J gene is TRBJ1-4, the V gene TRBV28, with 7 nucleotides matching TRBD1. V trimming: 3 bases; J trimming: 6 bases; junction bases outside the gene matches: 4. Germline-derived CDR1 and CDR2 are MDHEN and SYDVKM. The CDR3 spans 14 residues. For the CDR3, the DNA is TGTGCCAGCAGTTTCGGAGGGGGCTATGAAAAACTGTTTTTT. This codes for CASSFGGGYEKLFF.

In its sample, this clone was seen a few times. The chain couples TRBV20-1 to TRBJ2-3; 9 positions agree with TRBD2. The CDR3 loop spans 15 amino acids. After removal of 3 bases from V and 1 base from J, the junction contained 5 bases not matched to a gene. Germline V CDR1 and CDR2: DFQATT, SNEGSKA (reference sequence). CDR3 bases: TGCAGTGCTAGTGAACGCGGGGGGGGCACAGATACGCAGTATTTT. It yields the protein CSASERGGGTDTQYF.

The chain combines TRBV2 with TRBJ1-5, with D tentatively TRBD1 (6 bases). The CDR3 totals 14 residues. Trimming cost V 3 bases and J 5 bases, with 11 bases left between them. In germline, CDR1 is SNHLY, CDR2 FYNNEI. The CDR3 coding sequence is TGTGCCAGCAGTGATAACAGGGCAGATCAGCCCCAGCATTTT. Residues: CASSDNRADQPQHF.